This TCR beta chain was documented in a study of shared clonotypes between healthy human individuals. On the study more broadly: Each donor had three CD4 naive, three CD4 memory, two CD8 naive and one CD8 memory plate. Study findings and constraints: Roughly 5.3% of naive CD4 clonotypes were common to a few donors.

Method: immunoSEQ multiplex PCR; TCRdb's copy keeps in-frame clones and lacks some. Of 2 million to 2.5 million clones listed, about 92% were seen once; the top ten hold approximately 0.4%. In regard to this clone: The antigen is undetermined.

V was clipped by 7 bases and J by 4 bases, with 14 bases between them. CDR3 length: 14 amino acids. Germline V gene data show CDR1 as SEHNR and CDR2 as FQNEAQ (reference sequence). Sequencing used naive CD4+ T cells from PBMCs. The subset is: CD45RA+ positively selected. The chain recombines TRBV7-9 with TRBJ1-3, with D unclear. This clonotype was obtained from a man between 18 and 35 years old in good health. Some clones in this sample may be carry-over from other donors' samples. CDR3 bases: TGTGCCAGCATCTCACAAGGGCGCGGAAACACCATATATTTT. Amino acids: CASISQGRGNTIYF.